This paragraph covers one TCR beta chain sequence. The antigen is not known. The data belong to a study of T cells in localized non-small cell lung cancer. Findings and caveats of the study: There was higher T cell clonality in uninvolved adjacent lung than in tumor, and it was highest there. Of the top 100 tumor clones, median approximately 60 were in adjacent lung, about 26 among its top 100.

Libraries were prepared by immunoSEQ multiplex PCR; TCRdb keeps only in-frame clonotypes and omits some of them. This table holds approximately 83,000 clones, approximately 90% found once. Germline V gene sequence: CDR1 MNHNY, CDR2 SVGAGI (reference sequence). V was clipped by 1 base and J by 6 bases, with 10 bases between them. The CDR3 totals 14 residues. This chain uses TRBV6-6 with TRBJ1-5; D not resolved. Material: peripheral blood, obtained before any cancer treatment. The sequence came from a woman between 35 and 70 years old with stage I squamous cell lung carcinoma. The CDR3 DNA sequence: TGTGCCAGCAGTTACTACGCAGGCACTCAGCCCCAGCATTTT. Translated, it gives CASSYYAGTQPQHF.